These 31 T cell receptor beta chains were all obtained from the same sample, sequenced in a study of CD8 T cells in Susac syndrome. Reverse transcription of about 0.45 to 1 ug RNA was performed with random hexamers. MiXCR, run by TCRdb on the immunoSEQ multiplex PCR reads, gives a single entry per CDR3 protein. Altogether under 200,000 distinct CDR3 sequences are present, 85% to 95% being singletons, with the ten largest covering 0.15% to 0.2%. Specimen: CD8+ T cells from PBMCs. These receptors were taken from a human donor with multiple sclerosis.

The rearrangement links TRBV9 to TRBJ2-7; TRBD2 aligns across 12 bases. The length of the CDR3 is 18 residues. The V and J ends lost 3 bases and 2 bases, in that order; junction bases with no gene match: 12. The germline gives CDR1 SGDLS, CDR2 YYNGEE. The CDR3 DNA reads as TGTGCCAGCAGCGCCCGCCCCGGACTAGCGGGACGGGCCTACGAGCAGTACTTC. Its protein is CASSARPGLAGRAYEQYF.

This chain connects TRBV29-1 to TRBJ2-1, with 10 bases aligning to TRBD1. This CDR3 has 14 residues. V shed 6 bases and J 4 bases; nucleotides not matched to a gene: 6. Germline V CDR1 and CDR2: SQVTM, ANQGSEA. In DNA form, the CDR3 reads TGCAGCGTCCGGGGACAGGGGTCATACAATGAGCAGTTCTTC. Protein sequence: CSVRGQGSYNEQFF.

The rearrangement joins TRBV6-6 to TRBJ2-7; weak D call: TRBD1 (5 bases). Deletions cut 0 bases from V and 4 bases from J, with 16 bases between. Germline V gene data show CDR1 as MNHNY and CDR2 as SVGAGI (reference sequence). The CDR3 covers 16 residues. The CDR3 is CASSYSINRIQYEQYF. The CDR3 coding sequence is TGTGCCAGCAGTTACTCGATAAACAGGATCCAATACGAGCAGTACTTC.

The chain combines TRBV27 with TRBJ1-2; TRBD1 agrees at 9 bases. CDR1 and CDR2 (germline): MNHEY, SMNVEV (reference sequence). The CDR3 is 17 amino acids. V was clipped by 5 bases and J by 8 bases; unmatched bases: 18. The CDR3 nucleotides are TGTGCCAGCAGTGGATGGACAGGGGTAGGCCCGGGAGAGGGCTACACCTTC. Translated: CASSGWTGVGPGEGYTF.

The genes are TRBV27 and TRBJ1-3, with D hard to call. The ends were cut back, 5 bases at V and 4 bases at J, with 9 bases in the middle. This CDR3 has 13 amino acids. Germline V gene sequence: CDR1 MNHEY, CDR2 SMNVEV (reference sequence). CDR3 coding DNA: TGTGCCAGCAGTCCATCCGAGGGAAACACCATATATTTT. Protein: CASSPSEGNTIYF.

The V and J genes are TRBV28 and TRBJ2-7, with TRBD2 identical over 7 bases. Looked up from germline, CDR1 is MDHEN and CDR2 is SYDVKM. The CDR3 length is 14 residues. With 3 bases clipped from V and 3 bases from J, the junction kept 5 bases outside the gene matches. The CDR3 DNA sequence: TGTGCCAGCAGTTTGGTGGGAGGGGACTACGAGCAGTACTTC. Translation gives CASSLVGGDYEQYF.

V gene TRBV30 combines with J gene TRBJ2-5; maybe TRBD1 (6 bases). With 4 bases removed from V and 1 base from J, the gap between germline ends came to 13 bases. The CDR3 is 14 residues long. Germline values: CDR1 GTSNPN, CDR2 SVGIG (reference sequence). The DNA for the CDR3 is TGTGCCTGGACTTGGACAGAGGCCCAAGAGACCCAGTACTTC. It yields the protein CAWTWTEAQETQYF.

The chain recombines TRBV27 with TRBJ2-2; TRBD2 aligns across 7 bases. J gave up 5 bases and V 3 bases, and 9 bases lay outside the gene matches. Germline CDR1 is MNHEY and CDR2 is SMNVEV (reference sequence). CDR3 size: 16 residues. The CDR3 spells CASSFLAGEATGELFF. The CDR3 nucleotides are TGTGCCAGCAGTTTTTTGGCGGGAGAGGCTACCGGGGAGCTGTTTTTT.

V and J are TRBV27 and TRBJ2-7, with D perhaps TRBD2 (6 bases). The CDR3 has 16 amino acids. V was clipped by 6 bases and J by 5 bases, with 23 bases between them. In germline, CDR1 is MNHEY, CDR2 SMNVEV (reference sequence). The chain's CDR3 is CASSHFSGSPTDEQYF. The CDR3 nucleotides read TGTGCCAGCAGCCACTTTAGCGGTAGTCCTACTGACGAGCAGTACTTC.

The chain joins TRBV13 to TRBJ1-2; weak D call: TRBD1 (6 bases). V lost 1 base and J lost 7, with 13 bases in between. This CDR3 spans 14 amino acids. From germline, CDR1 is PRHDT and CDR2 FYEKMQ (reference sequence). DNA for the CDR3: TGTGCCAGCAGCTTAGAACAGGGAGTACGTGGCTACACCTTC. Protein: CASSLEQGVRGYTF.

This rearrangement joins TRBV27 to TRBJ2-1, with 10 positions matching TRBD1. This CDR3 has 13 residues. V lost 6 bases to trimming and J lost 10 bases; unmatched junction nucleotides: 6. Germline V gene lookup returns CDR1 MNHEY and CDR2 SMNVEV (reference sequence). The CDR3 spells CASSGTGAREQFF. CDR3 DNA: TGTGCCAGCAGCGGGACAGGGGCACGAGAGCAGTTCTTC.

The rearrangement uses TRBV5-1 and TRBJ2-2; weak D call: TRBD1 (5 bases). Looked up from germline, CDR1 is SGHRS and CDR2 is YFSETQ. CDR3 length equals 14 residues. The germline V and J ends were trimmed by 1 base and 4 bases, with 8 bases remaining between them. The CDR3 reads CASSLLQVTGELFF. As DNA, the CDR3 is TGCGCCAGCAGCTTGTTACAGGTCACCGGGGAGCTGTTTTTT.

V usage is TRBV7-9 and J usage is TRBJ2-1, with D uncertain. The germline CDR1 and CDR2 sequences are SEHNR and FQNEAQ (reference sequence). Trimming shortened V by 1 base and J by 0 bases, and 7 bases separated the two germline ends. This CDR3 is 15 amino acids long. CDR3 sequence reads: CASSLGTSSYNEQFF. In DNA form, the CDR3 reads TGTGCCAGCAGCTTAGGTACGAGCTCCTACAATGAGCAGTTCTTC. Combining the CDR3 with reference TRBV7-9 and TRBJ2-1 gives the whole variable domain DTGVSQNPRHKITKRGQNVTFRCDPISEHNRLYWYRQTLGQGPEFLTYFQNEAQLEKSRLLSDRFSAERPKGSFSTLEIQRTEQGDSAMYLCASSLGTSSYNEQFFGPGTRLTVL.

The chain uses TRBV2 and TRBJ2-7; D gene unclear. Between the trimmed V and J ends, which lost 1 base and 3 bases, there was a span of 10 bases. CDR3 length: 14 amino acids. Germline V gene sequence: CDR1 SNHLY, CDR2 FYNNEI. CDR3 sequence: CASSEGTAFYEQYF. CDR3 sequence (DNA): TGTGCCAGCAGTGAAGGGACGGCATTCTACGAGCAGTACTTC.

The chain combines TRBV6-2 or TRBV6-3 with TRBJ2-5; TRBD2 matches 11 bases. The CDR3 has 16 amino acids. Looked up from germline, CDR1 is MNHEY and CDR2 is SVGEGT. The V and J ends lost 6 bases and 2 bases, in that order; junction bases with no gene match: 8. CDR3 protein: CASSGLAGEDQETQYF. The CDR3 bases are TGTGCCAGCAGCGGACTAGCGGGCGAGGATCAAGAGACCCAGTACTTC.

The chain employs TRBV9 and TRBJ2-3, with D unclear. This CDR3 has 16 residues. The germline CDR1 and CDR2 sequences are SGDLS and YYNGEE. V was shortened by 3 bases and J by 2 bases, with 16 bases between the two germline ends. For the CDR3, the DNA is TGTGCCAGCAGCGGCGACCCGTCGCTAGTCACAGATACGCAGTATTTT. Protein: CASSGDPSLVTDTQYF.

The chain has TRBV6-1 and TRBJ2-2; TRBD2 might be the D (6 bases). CDR3 length equals 16 residues. The V and J ends lost 6 bases and 1 base respectively, with 15 bases between them. The V gene's germline CDR1 is MNHNS and CDR2 SASEGT. CDR3 sequence (DNA): TGTGCCAGCAGCCCAATAAGCGGGTTGAACACCGGGGAGCTGTTTTTT. The encoded protein is CASSPISGLNTGELFF.

The DNA for the CDR3 is TGCAGTGCGGGACTATCGACAGATACGCAGTATTTT. It is translated as CSAGLSTDTQYF. The chain has TRBV20-1 and TRBJ2-3, with TRBD2 identical over 7 bases. The germline V gene encodes CDR1 DFQATT and CDR2 SNEGSKA (reference sequence). Trimming cost V 6 bases and J 3 bases; bases outside gene matches: 3. The CDR3 runs to 12 residues.

This clonotype occurred once. This chain connects TRBV12-3 or TRBV12-4 to TRBJ2-2, with TRBD2 matching over 13 bases. Trimming took 7 bases from V and 3 from J; bases not matched to a gene: 2. This CDR3 has 15 residues. Here the CDR3 DNA reads TGTGCCAGCAAACTAGCGGGAGGGGACACCGGGGAGCTGTTTTTT. It codes for CASKLAGGDTGELFF.

The J gene is TRBJ1-4, the V gene TRBV5-1; D possibly corresponds to TRBD1 (5 bases). V shed 0 bases and J shed 7 bases, with 16 bases lying between them. Per the germline V gene, CDR1 is SGHRS and CDR2 is YFSETQ. The length of the CDR3 is 16 residues. CDR3 protein: CASSLEASERGEKLFF. DNA of the CDR3: TGCGCCAGCAGCTTGGAGGCTAGCGAAAGGGGTGAAAAACTGTTTTTT.

This sequence joins TRBV29-1 and TRBJ1-3; TRBD1 is a possible D gene (5 bases). Looked up from germline, CDR1 is SQVTM and CDR2 is ANQGSEA. This CDR3 spans 15 amino acids. Trimming stripped 4 bases from V and 1 base from J, with 14 bases between. This CDR3 is CSVVLSGSSGNTIYF. The CDR3 DNA reads as TGCAGCGTTGTTTTGTCAGGGTCGTCTGGAAACACCATATATTTT.

This chain uses TRBV20-1 with TRBJ2-7; weak D call: TRBD2 (6 bases). V gave up 4 bases and J gave up 2 bases, with 24 bases separating them. The germline V gene encodes CDR1 DFQATT and CDR2 SNEGSKA (reference sequence). This CDR3 contains 17 residues. The CDR3: CSAKDRTGLPNPYEQYF. Here the CDR3 DNA reads TGCAGTGCTAAGGATCGGACGGGACTCCCAAACCCCTACGAGCAGTACTTC.

DNA of the CDR3: TGCGCCAGCAGCCAAGGATCGGACAGGGGACGCTACACCTTC. It specifies CASSQGSDRGRYTF. The J gene is TRBJ1-2, the V gene TRBV4-1, with TRBD1 matching 9 bases. J gave up 9 bases and V 1 base, and 6 bases lay outside the gene matches. Germline V CDR1 and CDR2: MGHRA, YSYEKL. This CDR3 has 14 residues.

The chain couples TRBV13 to TRBJ2-3; 7 bases match TRBD1. The CDR3 has 18 residues. The V gene's germline CDR1 is PRHDT and CDR2 FYEKMQ (reference sequence). Trimming at V came to 5 bases and at J to 0 bases, leaving 14 bases not matched to a gene. The CDR3 DNA reads as TGTGCCAGCAGCGGCCGGGACAGACTAAGCGGTAGCACAGATACGCAGTATTTT. Protein: CASSGRDRLSGSTDTQYF. Looking up the rest from reference TRBV13 and TRBJ2-3 gives the full variable domain: AAGVIQSPRHLIKEKRETATLKCYPIPRHDTVYWYQQGPGQDPQFLISFYEKMQSDKGSIPDRFSAQQFSDYHSELNMSSLELGDSALYFCASSGRDRLSGSTDTQYFGPGTRLTVL.

This rearrangement joins TRBV5-1 to TRBJ2-1, with D unclear. The germline V and J ends were trimmed by 0 bases and 6 bases, with 16 bases remaining between them. Germline assignment: CDR1 SGHRS and CDR2 YFSETQ. This CDR3 has 16 residues. CDR3 sequence (DNA): TGCGCCAGCAGCTTGGAAGGTAGCTCGGTCGGCAATGAGCAGTTCTTC. Residues: CASSLEGSSVGNEQFF.

V and J are TRBV20-1 and TRBJ1-2; no clear D. The ends were cut back, 0 bases at V and 4 bases at J, with 21 bases in the middle. Germline values: CDR1 DFQATT, CDR2 SNEGSKA (reference sequence). This CDR3 region has 17 residues. The CDR3 sequence is CSARDRGSISRLYGYTF. Here the CDR3 DNA reads TGCAGTGCTAGAGATCGCGGCAGTATATCTCGTCTCTATGGCTACACCTTC.

This chain's CDR3 is CSAETSGRHTGELFF. DNA for the CDR3: TGCAGTGCCGAGACTAGCGGGAGGCACACCGGGGAGCTGTTTTTT. The chain recombines TRBV20-1 with TRBJ2-2; 13 bases agree with TRBD2. V trimming: 6 bases; J trimming: 3 bases; junction bases outside the gene matches: 4. The CDR3 consists of 15 residues. Germline lookup yields CDR1 DFQATT and CDR2 SNEGSKA (reference sequence).

This rearrangement joins TRBV27 to TRBJ2-5; D gene ambiguous. The CDR3 is 12 amino acids. Germline CDR1 MNHEY, CDR2 SMNVEV (reference sequence). V dropped 5 bases and J dropped 5 bases, with 9 bases sitting between them. The CDR3 nucleotides are TGTGCCAGCAGTGTGTTTGGGGAGACCCAGTACTTC. This translates into CASSVFGETQYF.

The chain links TRBV7-9 to TRBJ2-1; D gene unclear. Per the germline V gene, CDR1 is SEHNR and CDR2 is FQNEAQ (reference sequence). There are 13 residues in the CDR3. V was shortened by 0 bases and J by 6 bases, with 6 bases between the two germline ends. CDR3 nucleotides: TGTGCCAGCAGCTTAGCGATGTTCAATGAGCAGTTCTTC. Translated, it gives CASSLAMFNEQFF. The variable domain in full, completed from reference TRBV7-9 and TRBJ2-1, reads DTGVSQNPRHKITKRGQNVTFRCDPISEHNRLYWYRQTLGQGPEFLTYFQNEAQLEKSRLLSDRFSAERPKGSFSTLEIQRTEQGDSAMYLCASSLAMFNEQFFGPGTRLTVL.

V is TRBV4-2 and J is TRBJ2-1, with a possible D match to TRBD2 (6 bases). Germline V gene sequence: CDR1 LGHNA, CDR2 YNFKEQ. This CDR3 comprises 14 residues. V shed 6 bases and J shed 3 bases, with 12 bases lying between them. The CDR3 DNA follows: TGTGCCAGCAGGACGGGCGGGGACTACAATGAGCAGTTCTTC. It yields the protein CASRTGGDYNEQFF.

The V and J genes are TRBV7-8 and TRBJ2-2, with 13 bases that match TRBD2. The CDR3 runs 17 residues. J was trimmed by 4 bases and V by 6 bases; bases with no gene match: 8. The germline V gene encodes CDR1 SGHVS and CDR2 FQNEAQ. This chain's CDR3 is CASSEGLAGSFTGELFF. In DNA, the CDR3 is TGTGCCAGCAGTGAGGGACTAGCGGGGTCGTTCACCGGGGAGCTGTTTTTT.